Shown below are 29 T cell receptor beta chains from a single sample sequenced in a study of OX40 agonist ivuxolimab in advanced cancers. Generated by immunoSEQ multiplex PCR, the TCRdb table keeps only in-frame clones and is missing some. The sample includes 30,000 to 35,000 clones, about four fifths of them seen just once. The sequencing here drew on CD4+ or CD8+ T cells sorted from blood, taken in a trial of the OX40 agonist ivuxolimab. The source of these receptors is an adult with an advanced solid tumor such as melanoma, head and neck, liver or kidney cancer.

The chain has TRBV5-1 and TRBJ1-1, with D maybe TRBD1 (5 bases). V was trimmed by 4 bases and J by 3 bases, leaving 10 bases between them. CDR3 length: 13 residues. Germline values: CDR1 SGHRS, CDR2 YFSETQ. The CDR3 is CASSEQGYTEAFF. Written as DNA, the CDR3 is TGCGCCAGCAGCGAGCAGGGCTACACTGAAGCTTTCTTT. Full variable domain (rest looked up from reference TRBV5-1 and TRBJ1-1): KAGVTQTPRYLIKTRGQQVTLSCSPISGHRSVSWYQQTPGQGLQFLFEYFSETQRNKGNFPGRFSGRQFSNSRSEMNVSTLELGDSALYLCASSEQGYTEAFFGQGTRLTVV.

The V gene is TRBV19, the J gene TRBJ1-1, with D uncertain. V was cut by 3 bases and J by 0 bases, with 5 bases left in between. The CDR3 runs 13 residues. Germline V gene lookup returns CDR1 LNHDA and CDR2 SQIVND (reference sequence). The CDR3 DNA is TGTGCCAGTAGTATCGAGTTGAACACTGAAGCTTTCTTT. This sequence encodes CASSIELNTEAFF.

This chain joins TRBV5-6 and TRBJ1-2; D call uncertain. From germline, CDR1 is SGHDT and CDR2 YYEEEE. CDR3 length: 14 residues. V was shortened by 4 bases and J by 8 bases, with 18 bases between the two germline ends. CDR3 in amino acids: CASSPDPSLDGYTF. The CDR3 DNA reads TGTGCCAGCAGCCCCGATCCGTCGTTGGACGGCTACACCTTC.

The chain employs TRBV7-9 and TRBJ2-7; possible D gene TRBD1, 6 bases. This CDR3 has 15 amino acids. Germline assignment: CDR1 SEHNR and CDR2 FQNEAQ (reference sequence). The V end lost 4 bases, the J end lost 0 bases, and 13 bases lay between the germline ends. The DNA for the CDR3 is TGTGCCAGCAGCTCTAAGTGGGGGCCCTCCTACGAGCAGTACTTC. Translating it yields CASSSKWGPSYEQYF.

The chain links TRBV7-9 to TRBJ2-3, with D tentatively TRBD2 (6 bases). Germline CDR1 SEHNR, CDR2 FQNEAQ (reference sequence). This CDR3 is 12 amino acids long. V gave up 5 bases and J gave up 4 bases, with 7 bases separating them. CDR3 DNA: TGTGCCAGCAGCCGACTAGCAGATACGCAGTATTTT. It yields the protein CASSRLADTQYF.

This chain uses TRBV12-5 with TRBJ2-1; D gene ambiguous. Germline CDR1 LGHNT, CDR2 FRNRAP. V shed 1 base and J shed 4 bases, with 20 bases lying between them. CDR3 length equals 18 residues. Written as DNA, the CDR3 is TGTGCTAGTGGTTTGGCCAAGGTGGACGAATTTTTGTACAATGAGCAGTTCTTC. Protein: CASGLAKVDEFLYNEQFF.

CDR3 in amino acids: CASSPSGALNTEAFF. For the CDR3, the DNA is TGTGCCAGCTCACCTTCAGGGGCCCTGAACACTGAAGCTTTCTTT. The gene calls are TRBV18 and TRBJ1-1; perhaps TRBD1 as D (6 bases). Germline V gene sequence: CDR1 KGHSH, CDR2 LQKENI. With 3 bases removed from V and 0 bases from J, the gap between germline ends came to 11 bases. The CDR3 contains 15 residues.

V is TRBV7-6 and J is TRBJ2-3, with D unresolved. Germline V CDR1 and CDR2: SGHVS, FNYEAQ. V lost 1 base, J lost 7 bases, and 9 bases lay in between. CDR3 length equals 13 residues. The CDR3 protein is CASSLVEMNTQYF. The CDR3 nucleotides are TGTGCCAGCAGCTTAGTGGAGATGAATACGCAGTATTTT.

The rearrangement uses TRBV19 and TRBJ2-5; either TRBD1 or TRBD2 may fit D (6 bases each). Germline V gives CDR1 LNHDA, CDR2 SQIVND (reference sequence). The CDR3 loop spans 12 amino acids. V lost 2 bases and J 7 bases, leaving 8 bases between the germline ends. This CDR3 reads CASSIKGGTQYF. The DNA for the CDR3 is TGTGCCAGTAGTATAAAGGGGGGGACCCAGTACTTC.

This rearrangement joins TRBV6-6 to TRBJ2-1, with D possibly being TRBD1 or TRBD2 (6 bases each). Per the germline V gene, CDR1 is MNHNY and CDR2 is SVGAGI (reference sequence). This CDR3 region has 13 residues. The V and J ends lost 6 bases and 10 bases respectively, with 16 bases between them. CDR3 nucleotide sequence: TGTGCCAGCAGAAGGGGGGACTCCCGCGAGCAGTTCTTC. Protein sequence: CASRRGDSREQFF.

The chain combines TRBV5-4 with TRBJ2-2; D uncertain. The V gene's germline CDR1 is SGHNT and CDR2 YYREEE (reference sequence). Between the trimmed V and J ends, which lost 2 bases and 1 base, there was a span of 6 bases. This CDR3 region has 14 residues. CDR3 in amino acids: CASSLTQNTGELFF. CDR3 in DNA: TGTGCCAGCAGCTTAACACAGAACACCGGGGAGCTGTTTTTT.

CDR3 residues: CSVVDSGGVGETQYF. For the CDR3, the DNA is TGCAGCGTTGTAGATTCCGGGGGGGTTGGAGAGACCCAGTACTTC. The gene calls are TRBV29-1 and TRBJ2-5; 8 nucleotides match TRBD2. With 4 bases clipped from V and 4 bases from J, the junction kept 11 bases outside the gene matches. CDR3 length: 15 amino acids. CDR1 SQVTM and CDR2 ANQGSEA come from the germline V gene.

This chain connects TRBV9 to TRBJ2-7, with 9 bases fitting TRBD2. J lost 2 bases, V lost 2 bases, and 2 bases had no gene match. The CDR3 loop spans 14 amino acids. Germline V gene lookup returns CDR1 SGDLS and CDR2 YYNGEE. Here the CDR3 reads CASSVGTSPYEQYF. The DNA for the CDR3 is TGTGCCAGCAGCGTGGGGACTAGCCCCTACGAGCAGTACTTC. Supplemented by reference TRBV9 and TRBJ2-7, the full variable domain reads DSGVTQTPKHLITATGQRVTLRCSPRSGDLSVYWYQQSLDQGLQFLIQYYNGEERAKGNILERFSAQQFPDLHSELNLSSLELGDSALYFCASSVGTSPYEQYFGPGTRLTVT.

This rearrangement joins TRBV11-3 to TRBJ2-1; TRBD1 might be the D (5 bases). This CDR3 is built from 13 residues. Trimming pared 5 bases from V and 6 bases from J, leaving 11 bases between. Germline CDR1 reads SGHNT; CDR2 reads YENEEA. CDR3 residues: CASSKGLANEQFF. The CDR3 bases are TGTGCCAGCAGCAAGGGGCTTGCCAATGAGCAGTTCTTC.

The CDR3 bases are TGCGCCAGCAGCCAAGACAGCACTAACTATGGCTACACCTTC. Its translation: CASSQDSTNYGYTF. The chain combines TRBV5-1 with TRBJ1-2; D is possibly TRBD1 (5 bases). The germline V gene encodes CDR1 SGHRS and CDR2 YFSETQ. The V gene lost 4 bases and the J gene lost 0 bases, with 10 bases spanning the gap. This CDR3 has 14 residues.

The chain links TRBV5-8 to TRBJ2-7; no firm D call. The CDR3 loop spans 12 amino acids. The V and J ends lost 9 bases and 5 bases respectively, with 15 bases between them. The V gene's germline CDR1 is SGHTS and CDR2 YDEGEE. CDR3 nucleotides: TGTGCCACCTCAAGGGTCCCTGACGAGCAGTACTTC. Residues: CATSRVPDEQYF. Looking up the rest from reference TRBV5-8 and TRBJ2-7 gives the full variable domain: EAGVTQSPTHLIKTRGQQATLRCSPISGHTSVYWYQQALGLGLQFLLWYDEGEERNRGNFPPRFSGRQFPNYSSELNVNALELEDSALYLCATSRVPDEQYFGPGTRLTVT.

The chain links TRBV14 to TRBJ2-1; 9 bases fit TRBD2. CDR1 and CDR2 from the germline V gene are SGHDN and FVKESK. The CDR3 loop spans 16 amino acids. V was pared by 5 bases and J by 2 bases, with 7 bases of the junction left unmatched. The CDR3 is CASSTAGGLPYNEQFF. Written as DNA, the CDR3 is TGTGCCAGCAGCACAGCGGGGGGTCTACCCTACAATGAGCAGTTCTTC. Supplemented by reference TRBV14 and TRBJ2-1, the full variable domain reads EAGVTQFPSHSVIEKGQTVTLRCDPISGHDNLYWYRRVMGKEIKFLLHFVKESKQDESGMPNNRFLAERTGGTYSTLKVQPAELEDSGVYFCASSTAGGLPYNEQFFGPGTRLTVL.

V usage is TRBV5-1 and J usage is TRBJ2-5; D perhaps matches TRBD1 (6 bases). Germline CDR1 and CDR2: SGHRS and YFSETQ. Trimming cost V 4 bases and J 6 bases, with 19 bases left between them. The CDR3 loop spans 15 amino acids. CDR3 nucleotide sequence: TGCGCCAGCAGCCTCACGAGCCAGGGGCCGAAGACCCAGTACTTC. Amino acids: CASSLTSQGPKTQYF.

The rearrangement links TRBV6-6 to TRBJ1-6; 7 nucleotides match TRBD1. The CDR3 contains 14 residues. Trimming removed 6 bases from V and 7 bases from J; junction bases left unmatched: 6. Germline loops: CDR1 MNHNY, CDR2 SVGAGI (reference sequence). CDR3 sequence: CASRPGTENSPLHF. DNA for the CDR3: TGTGCCAGCAGACCCGGGACAGAGAATTCACCCCTCCACTTT.

The chain combines TRBV5-1 with TRBJ2-6, with TRBD1 matching over 8 bases. The CDR3 contains 16 residues. The germline V gene has CDR1 SGHRS and CDR2 YFSETQ. The J segment lost 4 bases and the V segment lost 4 bases, leaving 7 bases of the junction unmatched. The CDR3: CASSPTGVYGANVLTF. In DNA form, the CDR3 reads TGCGCCAGCAGCCCGACAGGGGTTTACGGGGCCAACGTCCTGACTTTC.

V gene TRBV6-1 combines with J gene TRBJ1-1; no firm D call. CDR3 length: 14 amino acids. Germline CDR1 and CDR2: MNHNS and SASEGT. V was clipped by 5 bases and J by 1 base, with 11 bases between them. CDR3 loop: CASSPREKNTEAFF. The CDR3 DNA reads as TGTGCCAGCAGTCCTCGGGAGAAGAACACTGAAGCTTTCTTT.

The chain combines TRBV5-1 with TRBJ2-2; D is unclear. The germline CDR1 and CDR2 sequences are SGHRS and YFSETQ. The ends were cut back, 9 bases at V and 3 bases at J, with 12 bases in the middle. The length of the CDR3 is 13 residues. Here the CDR3 reads CATRGADTGELFF. In nucleotides, the CDR3 is TGCGCCACCCGAGGCGCGGACACCGGGGAGCTGTTTTTT.

The chain couples TRBV19 to TRBJ1-1; 8 nucleotides align to TRBD1. There are 14 residues in the CDR3. Germline values: CDR1 LNHDA, CDR2 SQIVND (reference sequence). The V and J ends lost 6 bases and 7 bases, in that order; junction bases with no gene match: 10. The DNA for the CDR3 is TGTGCCAGTAGGGCTGGACAGGGTTCAGGTGAAGCTTTCTTT. Translation gives CASRAGQGSGEAFF.

This clone was observed a handful of times. V and J are TRBV6-1 and TRBJ2-1; D is uncertain. The length of the CDR3 is 13 residues. V was clipped by 1 base and J by 9 bases, with 10 bases between them. Per the germline V gene, CDR1 is MNHNS and CDR2 is SASEGT. CDR3 DNA: TGTGCCAGCAGTGAAGGAACAGTTGGTGAGCAGTTCTTC. Encoded protein: CASSEGTVGEQFF.

The chain uses TRBV5-6 and TRBJ1-4, with D perhaps TRBD1 (6 bases). Germline values: CDR1 SGHDT, CDR2 YYEEEE. This CDR3 region has 16 residues. The ends were cut back, 3 bases at V and 7 bases at J, with 19 bases in the middle. DNA for the CDR3: TGTGCCAGCAGCTCCTTTTCGGACAGAGGCACTGAAAAACTGTTTTTT. This translates into CASSSFSDRGTEKLFF.

The chain carries TRBV7-9 and TRBJ2-3; 10 nucleotides agree with TRBD2. There are 17 residues in the CDR3. V dropped 3 bases and J dropped 0; count of bases not matched to a gene: 6. Looked up from germline, CDR1 is SEHNR and CDR2 is FQNEAQ (reference sequence). CDR3 nucleotides: TGTGCCAGCAGCTTCACCGTAGCGGGGGGTAGCACAGATACGCAGTATTTT. Protein: CASSFTVAGGSTDTQYF.

V gene TRBV19 combines with J gene TRBJ2-7; D not certain. This CDR3 has 13 amino acids. V lost 4 bases, J lost 3 bases, and 10 bases lay in between. Germline lookup yields CDR1 LNHDA and CDR2 SQIVND (reference sequence). The CDR3 DNA reads TGTGCCAGTAGTACCGGAAATGACTACGAGCAGTACTTC. Encoded protein: CASSTGNDYEQYF. Together with reference TRBV19 and TRBJ2-7, the CDR3 gives the full variable domain: DGGITQSPKYLFRKEGQNVTLSCEQNLNHDAMYWYRQDPGQGLRLIYYSQIVNDFQKGDIAEGYSVSREKKESFPLTVTSAQKNPTAFYLCASSTGNDYEQYFGPGTRLTVT.

The chain is built from TRBV6-1 and TRBJ1-6; the D is unclear. V lost 8 bases and J lost 8, with 16 bases in between. The CDR3 spans 14 residues. The V gene's germline CDR1 is MNHNS and CDR2 SASEGT. The CDR3 sequence is CASSSRTGYSPLHF. CDR3 DNA sequence: TGTGCCAGCTCCTCTCGGACCGGGTATTCACCCCTCCACTTT.

The chain employs TRBV5-1 and TRBJ1-4; D is uncertain. CDR1 SGHRS and CDR2 YFSETQ come from the germline V gene. Trimming took 0 bases from V and 4 from J, leaving 10 bases between them. This CDR3 spans 15 amino acids. The CDR3 loop reads CASSLAAADNEKLFF. CDR3 coding DNA: TGCGCCAGCAGCTTGGCTGCGGCTGATAATGAAAAACTGTTTTTT.